This T cell receptor (beta chain) stems from a study of cytomegalovirus exposure and HLA in healthy donors. Study-wide background: Roughly 92 million unique TCRs, all from HLA-typed donors, were included in an early release of the data.

V gave up 5 bases and J gave up 0 bases, with 8 bases separating them. Germline CDR1 and CDR2: ENHRY and SYGVKD. The length of the CDR3 is 14 residues. General study results and limits: Excluded were some V segments that proved indistinguishable, including TRBV6-2 and TRBV6-3.

Researchers ran the PCR with 60 Vbeta and 13 Jbeta primers. Assay used: immunoSEQ multiplex PCR; TCRdb lists only in-frame clones, some missing. The table has 130,000 or so clones, about four fifths seen once; the top ten hold under 6%. Of note for this clone: The antigen remains undetermined.

This clonotype was obtained from a man younger than 45 in good health and CMV-seronegative. The specimen was PBMCs. The chain couples TRBV10-3 to TRBJ1-5; a possible D gene is TRBD1 (6 bases). CDR3 DNA: TGTGCCATCAGTACGACAGGTAGCAATCAGCCCCAGCATTTT. Amino acid sequence: CAISTTGSNQPQHF.